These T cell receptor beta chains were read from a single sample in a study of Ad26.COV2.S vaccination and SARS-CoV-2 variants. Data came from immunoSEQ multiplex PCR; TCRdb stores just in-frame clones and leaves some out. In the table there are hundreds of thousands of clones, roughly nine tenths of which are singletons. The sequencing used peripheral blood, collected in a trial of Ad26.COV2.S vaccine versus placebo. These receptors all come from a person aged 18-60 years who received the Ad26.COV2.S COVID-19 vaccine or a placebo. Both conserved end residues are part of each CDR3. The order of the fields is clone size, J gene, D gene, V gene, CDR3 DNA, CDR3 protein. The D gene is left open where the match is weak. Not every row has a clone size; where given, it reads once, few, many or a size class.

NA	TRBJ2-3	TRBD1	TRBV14	TGTGCCAGCAGCGAAAGGACAGGGTTTTCAGATACGCAGTATTTT	CASSERTGFSDTQYF
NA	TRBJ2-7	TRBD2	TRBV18	TGTGCCAGCTCACCACGGACTAGCGGGGCTTACGAGCAGTACTTC	CASSPRTSGAYEQYF
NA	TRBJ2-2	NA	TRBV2	TGTGCCAGCAGTTTGAACAGGAACACCGGGGAGCTGTTTTTT	CASSLNRNTGELFF
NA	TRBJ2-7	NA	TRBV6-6	TGTGCCAGCTCAACCTACGAGCAGTACTTC	CASSTYEQYF
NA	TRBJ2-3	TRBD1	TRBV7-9	TGTGCCAGCAGCTTAGTTGCAGGGGGTCGCACAGATACGCAGTATTTT	CASSLVAGGRTDTQYF
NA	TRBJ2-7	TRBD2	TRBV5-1	TGCGCCAGCAGCTTGGTACTAGCGGGAGGCGGTAAGTACTTC	CASSLVLAGGGKYF
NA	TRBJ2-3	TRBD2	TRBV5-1	TGCGCCAGCAGTTACGACTCTAGCGGGAGGGCAGATACGCAGTATTTT	CASSYDSSGRADTQYF
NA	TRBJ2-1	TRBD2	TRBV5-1	TGCGCCAGCAGCCCTTGGGGGGGACTAACGGACTACAATGAGCAGTTCTTC	CASSPWGGLTDYNEQFF
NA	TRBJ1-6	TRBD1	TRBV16	TGTGCCAGCCGGGACAGAAATAATTCACCCCTCCACTTT	CASRDRNNSPLHF
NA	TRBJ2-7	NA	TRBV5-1	TGCGCCAGCAGCTACGGACGTCCAGCCTACGAGCAGTACTTC	CASSYGRPAYEQYF
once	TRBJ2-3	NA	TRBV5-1	TGCGCCAGCACCCCCGTAAGGGGAGAGGTTGATACGCAGTATTTT	CASTPVRGEVDTQYF
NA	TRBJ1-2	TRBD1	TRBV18	TGTGCCAGCTCACCCCCGGGACAGGGTGTTGTGGGCTACACCTTC	CASSPPGQGVVGYTF
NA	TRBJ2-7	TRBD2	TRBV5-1	TGCGCCAGCAGCTTGCGTCTAGCGGGAGGCCACTTACCTAACTACTACGAGCAGTACTTC	CASSLRLAGGHLPNYYEQYF
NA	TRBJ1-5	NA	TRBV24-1	TGTGCCACCAGTGATTCGGGCAGGTCGAGGGATCAGCCCCAGCATTTT	CATSDSGRSRDQPQHF
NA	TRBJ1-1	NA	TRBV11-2	TGTGCCAGCGGGTCGGGGGTTAACACTGAAGCTTTCTTT	CASGSGVNTEAFF
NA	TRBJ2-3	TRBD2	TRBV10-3	TGTGCCATCAACGGACTAGCGGGAGGAATTGATACGCAGTATTTT	CAINGLAGGIDTQYF
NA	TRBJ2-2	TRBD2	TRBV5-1	TGCGCCAGCAGCTCGGGACTAGCGGGAGGGATTAACACCGGGGAGCTGTTTTTT	CASSSGLAGGINTGELFF
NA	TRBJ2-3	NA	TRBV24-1	TGTGCCACCAGTGTCGGGAGAAACACAGATACGCAGTATTTT	CATSVGRNTDTQYF
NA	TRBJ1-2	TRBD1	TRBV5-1	TGCGCCAGCAGCTTACGGACAGGGCTGGACGTCGGCTACACCTTC	CASSLRTGLDVGYTF
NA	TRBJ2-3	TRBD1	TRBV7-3	TGTGCCAGCAGCCGACAGGGTCAGTTAGATACGCAGTATTTT	CASSRQGQLDTQYF
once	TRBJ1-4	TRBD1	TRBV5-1	TGCGCCAGCAGTTATGGACAGGGGGCAACTAATGAAAAACTGTTTTTT	CASSYGQGATNEKLFF
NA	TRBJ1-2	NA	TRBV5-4	TGTGCCAGCAGCTTGGTGGGGACAAACTATGGCTACACCTTC	CASSLVGTNYGYTF
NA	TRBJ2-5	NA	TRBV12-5	TGTGCTAGTGGTTTGGAAGGTCAAGAGACCCAGTACTTC	CASGLEGQETQYF
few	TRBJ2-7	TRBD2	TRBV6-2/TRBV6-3	TGTGCCAGCAGCCGCGGGACTAGCGGCGAGCAGTACTTC	CASSRGTSGEQYF
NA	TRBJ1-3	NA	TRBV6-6	TGTGCCAGCAGTTACGAGGGGGGAAACACCATATATTTT	CASSYEGGNTIYF
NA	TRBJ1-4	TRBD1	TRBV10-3	TGTGCCACCCGGGGGGACAGCTCCGATGAAAAACTGTTTTTT	CATRGDSSDEKLFF
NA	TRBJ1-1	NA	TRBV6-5	TGTGCCAGCAGTCGGTCCGGGGGGATGAACACTGAAGCTTTCTTT	CASSRSGGMNTEAFF
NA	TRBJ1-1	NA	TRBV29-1	TGCAGCGTTGTAGGAACTTTGAACACTGAAGCTTTCTTT	CSVVGTLNTEAFF
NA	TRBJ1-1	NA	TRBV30	TGTGCCTGGACCTTGGGTTCGGGCACTGAAGCTTTCTTT	CAWTLGSGTEAFF
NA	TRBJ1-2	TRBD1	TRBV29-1	TGCAGCGTCAGAACGGACAGGGTAAATGGCTACACCTTC	CSVRTDRVNGYTF
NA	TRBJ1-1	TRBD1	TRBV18	TGTGCCAGCTCACGGACAGGGCGGGAGTTGGACACTGAAGCTTTCTTT	CASSRTGRELDTEAFF
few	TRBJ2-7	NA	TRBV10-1	TGCGCCAGCAGTGGTAGCGGTTCCTACGAGCAGTACTTC	CASSGSGSYEQYF
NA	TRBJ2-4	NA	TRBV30	TGTGCCTGGAGTAGCGGGCTGGAAAACATTCAGTACTTC	CAWSSGLENIQYF
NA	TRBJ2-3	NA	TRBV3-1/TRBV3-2	TGTGCCAGCAGCCTCGACTTAAGCACAGATACGCAGTATTTT	CASSLDLSTDTQYF
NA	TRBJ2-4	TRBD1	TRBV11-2	TGTGCCAGCAGCTCGGGGACAGGGCCCAACATTCAGTACTTC	CASSSGTGPNIQYF
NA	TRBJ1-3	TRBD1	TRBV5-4	TGTGCCAGCAGTCGTGGTCAGGGGGCTCGCGGAAACACCATATATTTT	CASSRGQGARGNTIYF
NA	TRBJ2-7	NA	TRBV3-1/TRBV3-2	TGTGCCAGCAGCCAAAAAAACGAGCAGTACTTC	CASSQKNEQYF
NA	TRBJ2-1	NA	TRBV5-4	TGTGCCAGCAGCTTGGGCGGTCGGGACAATGAGCAGTTCTTC	CASSLGGRDNEQFF
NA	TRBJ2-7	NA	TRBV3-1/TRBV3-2	TGTGCCAGCAGCCTGAGTCCCAACCCCCCGTACTTC	CASSLSPNPPYF
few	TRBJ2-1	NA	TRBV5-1	TGCGCCAGCAGCGCTGGGCAGGGTAGCTCCTACAATGAGCAGTTCTTC	CASSAGQGSSYNEQFF
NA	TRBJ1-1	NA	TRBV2	TGTGCCAGCAGTGATAGGCAGGGAACTGAAGCTTTCTTT	CASSDRQGTEAFF
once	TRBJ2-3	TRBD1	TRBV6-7	TGTGCCAGCAGTGACCGGGACAGTCTCACAGATACGCAGTATTTT	CASSDRDSLTDTQYF
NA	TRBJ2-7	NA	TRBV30	TGTGCCTGGAGGTTGAGAGGCAACTCCTACGAGCAGTACTTC	CAWRLRGNSYEQYF
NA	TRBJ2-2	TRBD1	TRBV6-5	TGTGCCAGCAGGATACAGGGGGCGGGTACCGGGGAGCTGTTTTTT	CASRIQGAGTGELFF
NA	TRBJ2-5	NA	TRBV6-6	TGTGCCAGCAGCAATTTGGGGGCCGGGGGACAAGAGACCCAGTACTTC	CASSNLGAGGQETQYF
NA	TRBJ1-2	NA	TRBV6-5	TGTGCCAGCAGAGAGACAGTAGGTGATGGCTACACCTTC	CASRETVGDGYTF
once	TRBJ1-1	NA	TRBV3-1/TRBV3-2	TGTGCCAGCAGCCGGGACGGGAACACTGAAGCTTTCTTT	CASSRDGNTEAFF
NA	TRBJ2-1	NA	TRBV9	TGTGCCAGCAGCTTCCAGACTACGAAGAGAATCGATGAGCAGTTCTTC	CASSFQTTKRIDEQFF
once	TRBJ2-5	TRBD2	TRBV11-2	TGTGCCAGCAGCTTAGGACCCGGGACTAGCGGGAGGTTACAAGAGACCCAGTACTTC	CASSLGPGTSGRLQETQYF
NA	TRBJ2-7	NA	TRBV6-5	TGTGCCAGCAGTTCGGAGAGACAGGGAGGGTCCTACGAGCAGTACTTC	CASSSERQGGSYEQYF
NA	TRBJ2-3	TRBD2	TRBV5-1	TGCGCCAGCAGCTTGCTACTAGCGGGGGGCCCGGCCACAGATACGCAGTATTTT	CASSLLLAGGPATDTQYF
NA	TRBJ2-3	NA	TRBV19	TGTGCCAGTAGTATCTCGGTGGAGGATACGCAGTATTTT	CASSISVEDTQYF
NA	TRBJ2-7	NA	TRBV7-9	TGTGCCAGCAGCACCCCTGGGGGGACCTACGAGCAGTACTTC	CASSTPGGTYEQYF
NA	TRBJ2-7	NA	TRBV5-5	TGTGCCAGCAGCGAGCAATACGAGCAGTACTTC	CASSEQYEQYF
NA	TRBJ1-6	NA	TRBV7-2	TGTGCCAGCAGCTTAGCGCGGGGGAGCTCCTATAATTCACCCCTCCACTTT	CASSLARGSSYNSPLHF
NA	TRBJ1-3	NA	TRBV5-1	TGCGCCAGCAGCTTGACCCCGCCTGGAAACACCATATATTTT	CASSLTPPGNTIYF
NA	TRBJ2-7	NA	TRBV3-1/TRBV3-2	TGTGCCAGCAGCCAAGATCGAGACGAGCAGTACTTC	CASSQDRDEQYF
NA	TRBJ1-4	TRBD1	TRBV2	TGTGCCAGCAACGACAGGGTCGGTGAAAAACTGTTTTTT	CASNDRVGEKLFF
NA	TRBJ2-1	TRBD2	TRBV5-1	TGCGCCAGCAGCGGACTAGCGGGCTCCTACAATGAGCAGTTCTTC	CASSGLAGSYNEQFF